Presented here are 29 T cell receptor beta chains from one specimen sequenced in a study of cytomegalovirus exposure and HLA in healthy donors. Assay used: immunoSEQ multiplex PCR; TCRdb lists only in-frame clones, some missing. The profile covers 150,000 to 200,000 clones, with 70% to 90% appearing a single time and 2% to 2.5% taken by the ten largest. Sample: PBMCs. Source of these receptors: a man aged 30 to 39 in good health and CMV-seropositive.

This chain links TRBV19 with TRBJ2-6; 16 bases map to TRBD2. This CDR3 is 20 amino acids long. J gave up 0 bases and V 5 bases, and 7 bases lay outside the gene matches. Germline CDR1 reads LNHDA; CDR2 reads SQIVND (reference sequence). The CDR3 loop reads CASSLGTSGGAFSGANVLTF. DNA of the CDR3: TGTGCCAGTAGTCTTGGGACTAGCGGGGGGGCCTTCTCTGGGGCCAACGTCCTGACTTTC.

V and J are TRBV5-6 and TRBJ1-3, with D uncertain. Looked up from germline, CDR1 is SGHDT and CDR2 is YYEEEE. The CDR3 consists of 13 residues. V was shortened by 4 bases and J by 4 bases, with 9 bases between the two germline ends. The DNA of the CDR3 is TGTGCCAGCAGCCCCTTGGGCGGAAACACCATATATTTT. Translating it yields CASSPLGGNTIYF.

This chain joins TRBV15 and TRBJ2-2, with D perhaps matching TRBD1 (7 bases). V lost 7 bases and J lost 5, with 14 bases in between. Germline V lookup: CDR1 LNHNV, CDR2 YYDKDF (reference sequence). The CDR3 loop spans 14 amino acids. The CDR3 coding sequence is TGTGCCACCAACTCCAGGGGGGAGACCGGGGAGCTGTTTTTT. It is translated as CATNSRGETGELFF.

Turning to this clone: The junction differs from germline at one of its ends, possibly a read error. The chain links TRBV10-3 to TRBJ1-2, with 8 bases that match TRBD1. The CDR3 consists of 13 residues. Germline loops: CDR1 ENHRY, CDR2 SYGVKD. The CDR3 loop is CAISEEAGGNGAF. The CDR3 region has the DNA TGTGCCATCAGTGAGGAGGCAGGGGGCAACGGGGCCTTC.

The chain employs TRBV4-3 and TRBJ2-3, with TRBD2 identical over 12 bases. Per germline, CDR1 LGHNA and CDR2 YSLEER. The V segment lost 8 bases and the J segment 5 bases; nucleotides outside the gene matches: 5. The CDR3 covers 14 residues. CDR3 amino acids: CASRPGLAGDTQYF. CDR3 DNA sequence: TGCGCCAGCCGACCGGGACTAGCGGGAGATACGCAGTATTTT.

J is TRBJ2-2 and V is TRBV14, with D unresolved. The CDR3 has 14 amino acids. The ends were cut back, 3 bases at V and 1 base at J, with 6 bases in the middle. CDR1 SGHDN and CDR2 FVKESK come from the germline V gene. For the CDR3, the DNA is TGTGCCAGCAGCCATTCGGGGAACACCGGGGAGCTGTTTTTT. Its translation is CASSHSGNTGELFF.

The chain carries TRBV4-3 and TRBJ2-7; D may be TRBD2 (6 bases). The CDR3 sequence is 13 residues long. V was cut by 0 bases and J by 7 bases, with 10 bases left in between. Germline CDR1 reads LGHNA; CDR2 reads YSLEER. The CDR3 bases are TGCGCCAGCAGCCAAGATCGGGGGTGGGAGCAGTACTTC. Amino acids: CASSQDRGWEQYF.

The chain couples TRBV5-6 to TRBJ1-1; 8 nucleotides line up with TRBD1. The J segment lost 4 bases and the V segment lost 2 bases, leaving 13 bases of the junction unmatched. From germline, CDR1 is SGHDT and CDR2 YYEEEE. The CDR3 spans 17 residues. This CDR3 reads CASSLGGQGAYGTEAFF. In DNA form, the CDR3 reads TGTGCCAGCAGCTTAGGCGGGCAGGGGGCCTACGGCACTGAAGCTTTCTTT.

The CDR3 here is CASSQARLAGGPRTDTQYF. Written as DNA, the CDR3 is TGCGCCAGCAGCCAAGCGCGACTAGCGGGGGGGCCCCGCACAGATACGCAGTATTTT. The V gene is TRBV4-1, the J gene TRBJ2-3, with 14 bases fitting TRBD2. V lost 1 base, J lost 1 base, and 7 bases stayed unmatched. The CDR3 is made up of 19 amino acids. Germline V gene sequence: CDR1 MGHRA, CDR2 YSYEKL.

The V and J genes are TRBV13 and TRBJ2-7, with D perhaps TRBD1 (6 bases). V was trimmed by 2 bases and J by 5 bases, leaving 13 bases between them. The CDR3 totals 14 residues. CDR1 is PRHDT, CDR2 FYEKMQ, per germline (reference sequence). The CDR3 protein is CASSLRGQGHEQYF. The CDR3 coding sequence is TGTGCCAGCAGCTTAAGGGGTCAGGGGCACGAGCAGTACTTC.

The V call is TRBV9, the J call TRBJ2-5; no firm D call. Germline CDR1 SGDLS, CDR2 YYNGEE. V lost 1 base and J 0 bases, leaving 7 bases between the germline ends. This CDR3 has 14 amino acids. CDR3 nucleotides: TGTGCCAGCAGCGTATCAGGCGACCAAGAGACCCAGTACTTC. This gives the protein CASSVSGDQETQYF.

This clone was observed once. The chain recombines TRBV4-1 with TRBJ2-5, with D possibly being TRBD1 (6 bases). The germline gives CDR1 MGHRA, CDR2 YSYEKL. There are 21 residues in the CDR3. With 0 bases removed from V and 2 bases from J, the gap between germline ends came to 28 bases. CDR3 sequence reads: CASSQESGRGARRGPQETQYF. As DNA, the CDR3 is TGCGCCAGCAGCCAAGAGTCAGGCAGGGGCGCGCGACGGGGCCCTCAAGAGACCCAGTACTTC.

This clone was counted at least ten times. The chain links TRBV12-5 to TRBJ1-1, with D hard to call. CDR3 size: 14 residues. V lost 2 bases to trimming and J lost 1 base, with 8 bases between them. CDR1 is LGHNT and CDR2 is FRNRAP in the germline V gene. In nucleotides, the CDR3 is TGTGCTAGTGGTTTGAGGGAGAAGAACACTGAAGCTTTCTTT. This encodes CASGLREKNTEAFF. Using reference TRBV12-5 and TRBJ1-1 for the parts outside the CDR3, the full variable domain is DARVTQTPRHKVTEMGQEVTMRCQPILGHNTVFWYRQTMMQGLELLAYFRNRAPLDDSGMPKDRFSAEMPDATLATLKIQPSEPRDSAVYFCASGLREKNTEAFFGQGTRLTVV.

This clone showed up just once. V usage is TRBV5-8 and J usage is TRBJ2-7; perhaps TRBD2 as D (6 bases). This CDR3 region has 13 residues. In germline, CDR1 is SGHTS, CDR2 YDEGEE. V shed 1 base and J shed 5 bases, with 10 bases lying between them. The CDR3 protein is CASSLRLANEQYF. CDR3 nucleotide sequence: TGTGCCAGCAGCTTGAGGCTAGCGAACGAGCAGTACTTC.

The rearrangement links TRBV19 to TRBJ2-2, with unresolved D. With 6 bases removed from V and 0 bases from J, the gap between germline ends came to 8 bases. The CDR3 consists of 14 residues. Germline V CDR1 and CDR2: LNHDA, SQIVND (reference sequence). CDR3 loop: CASRPLPNTGELFF. In DNA form, the CDR3 reads TGTGCCAGTAGACCACTACCGAACACCGGGGAGCTGTTTTTT.

This clone has just a few counts. The J gene is TRBJ2-3, the V gene TRBV29-1; TRBD1 agrees at 9 bases. There are 13 residues in the CDR3. The ends lost 3 bases at V and 4 bases at J; junction bases unmatched: 2. Germline loops: CDR1 SQVTM, CDR2 ANQGSEA. The CDR3 is CSVEGQGSDTQYF. For the CDR3, the DNA is TGCAGCGTTGAGGGACAGGGTTCAGATACGCAGTATTTT.

CDR3 protein: CASSPSSGQGPTYEQYF. The CDR3 DNA follows: TGCGCCAGCAGCCCTTCGTCGGGACAGGGGCCAACCTACGAGCAGTACTTC. This sequence joins TRBV4-3 and TRBJ2-7; 10 bases map to TRBD1. This CDR3 comprises 17 residues. Germline V gene lookup returns CDR1 LGHNA and CDR2 YSLEER. V lost 4 bases and J lost 2; bases outside the gene matches: 11.

The chain joins TRBV18 to TRBJ1-1, with D possibly matching TRBD1 (5 bases). The CDR3 is 17 residues long. From germline, CDR1 is KGHSH and CDR2 LQKENI. The V gene lost 0 bases and the J gene lost 1 base, with 15 bases spanning the gap. Here the CDR3 reads CASSPPTGVGRNTEAFF. The CDR3 DNA follows: TGTGCCAGCTCACCACCTACGGGGGTAGGGAGGAACACTGAAGCTTTCTTT.

The V call is TRBV27, the J call TRBJ1-4; 9 bases fit TRBD1. CDR3 size: 18 residues. The germline CDR1 and CDR2 sequences are MNHEY and SMNVEV (reference sequence). The trim removed 0 bases at V and 10 bases at J, leaving 15 bases unmatched. In nucleotides, the CDR3 is TGTGCCAGCAGTTTATCGCCAGATCCAAGGACAGGGGAGGTAAAACTGTTTTTT. Translation gives CASSLSPDPRTGEVKLFF.

V is TRBV9 and J is TRBJ2-7, with a tentative D call TRBD2 (6 bases). CDR3 length: 16 residues. Germline lookup yields CDR1 SGDLS and CDR2 YYNGEE. V lost 0 bases to trimming and J lost 3 bases, with 16 bases between them. The CDR3 DNA follows: TGTGCCAGCAGCGTAGGAGTGGGGGGACCCGGCTACGAGCAGTACTTC. This gives the protein CASSVGVGGPGYEQYF.

The gene calls are TRBV25-1 and TRBJ2-5; 7 bases are shared with TRBD2. Germline V gene sequence: CDR1 MGHDK, CDR2 SYGVNS. The V segment lost 3 bases and the J segment 2 bases; nucleotides outside the gene matches: 6. This CDR3 region has 15 residues. The CDR3 protein is CASSEVAGVQETQYF. The CDR3 region has the DNA TGTGCCAGCAGTGAGGTCGCGGGGGTGCAAGAGACCCAGTACTTC.

The chain links TRBV5-1 to TRBJ2-6; a possible D gene is TRBD1 (6 bases). The germline V gene has CDR1 SGHRS and CDR2 YFSETQ. V was clipped by 4 bases and J by 2 bases, with 13 bases between them. This CDR3 is 16 amino acids long. The CDR3 reads CASSPRTVAGANVLTF. The CDR3 DNA reads TGCGCCAGCAGCCCCAGGACAGTGGCTGGGGCCAACGTCCTGACTTTC.

The chain uses TRBV29-1 and TRBJ1-2, with TRBD1 identical over 10 bases. J was trimmed by 7 bases and V by 3 bases; bases with no gene match: 5. CDR1 and CDR2 from the germline V gene are SQVTM and ANQGSEA. The CDR3 consists of 13 residues. CDR3 nucleotides: TGCAGCGTTGAGGGACAGGGGAGAGTTGGCTACACCTTC. Its protein product is CSVEGQGRVGYTF.

The sample holds one count of this clone. The rearrangement uses TRBV4-3 and TRBJ1-4, with 8 bases matching TRBD1. The germline V gene encodes CDR1 LGHNA and CDR2 YSLEER. Losses at the gene ends were 2 bases for V and 6 bases for J; bases not matched to a gene: 5. The CDR3 has 15 amino acids. The CDR3 DNA reads as TGCGCCAGCAGCCAACGGACAGGGTTTGATGAAAAACTGTTTTTT. It translates to CASSQRTGFDEKLFF.

V is TRBV27 and J is TRBJ1-2, with D uncertain. V was pared by 5 bases and J by 0 bases, with 13 bases between. CDR3 length: 15 residues. Germline CDR1 is MNHEY and CDR2 is SMNVEV (reference sequence). The CDR3 protein is CASSPQIEANYGYTF. In nucleotides, the CDR3 is TGTGCCAGCAGTCCACAAATCGAGGCTAACTATGGCTACACCTTC.

The gene calls are TRBV2 and TRBJ2-5; 7 positions match TRBD1. This CDR3 is built from 15 residues. V was clipped by 5 bases and J by 2 bases; unmatched bases: 8. Per the germline V gene, CDR1 is SNHLY and CDR2 is FYNNEI. The CDR3: CASSPGTVRQETQYF. CDR3 sequence (DNA): TGTGCCAGCAGTCCCGGGACAGTACGACAAGAGACCCAGTACTTC.

J is TRBJ2-7 and V is TRBV29-1; a possible D gene is TRBD1 (6 bases). Trimming took 0 bases from V and 1 from J, leaving 10 bases between them. The CDR3 loop spans 14 amino acids. Looked up from germline, CDR1 is SQVTM and CDR2 is ANQGSEA. CDR3 nucleotides: TGCAGCGTTGAAGATCGGACAGATTCCTACGAGCAGTACTTC. This sequence encodes CSVEDRTDSYEQYF.

V and J are TRBV7-9 and TRBJ2-1, with a tentative D call TRBD1 (7 bases). V lost 3 bases and J 6 bases, leaving 15 bases between the germline ends. The CDR3 contains 15 residues. Germline V gene lookup returns CDR1 SEHNR and CDR2 FQNEAQ (reference sequence). CDR3 bases: TGTGCCAGCAGCTTTAACAGGGGACTCCCCAATGAGCAGTTCTTC. Translated: CASSFNRGLPNEQFF.

In this sample, this clone turned up a few times. The chain employs TRBV25-1 and TRBJ2-7, with D perhaps TRBD1 (5 bases). This CDR3 spans 14 amino acids. Germline CDR1 and CDR2: MGHDK and SYGVNS. V was cut by 4 bases and J by 4 bases, with 14 bases left in between. The CDR3 loop reads CASSVTLQGYEQYF. DNA for the CDR3: TGTGCCAGCAGTGTAACACTCCAGGGATACGAGCAGTACTTC.